A single sample is the source of the 21 T cell receptor beta chains below, sequenced in a study of identical twins. TCRdb fed the 5' RACE reads into MiXCR, producing one record per CDR3 protein. The sample lists under 300,000 distinct CDR3 sequences, 6.5% to 9.5% occurring once. The data were also submitted as part of a second study, on yellow fever vaccine responses in identical twins.

Material: CD8+ T cells sorted from blood. The receptors were gathered from a woman aged 18 to 35 in good health.

The table lists this clonotype with a few counts. This rearrangement joins TRBV7-3 to TRBJ2-5; no clear D gene. V lost 2 bases to trimming and J lost 5 bases, with 9 bases between them. The CDR3 runs 13 residues. Germline values: CDR1 SGHTA, CDR2 FQGTGA. CDR3: CASSLFPAETQYF. The DNA for the CDR3 is TGTGCCAGCAGCTTATTTCCAGCGGAGACCCAGTACTTC.

This clonotype came up a few times. The rearrangement joins TRBV20-1 to TRBJ2-7, with 7 nucleotides matching TRBD2. Germline V CDR1 and CDR2: DFQATT, SNEGSKA (reference sequence). The CDR3 sequence is 16 residues long. V was clipped by 0 bases and J by 3 bases; unmatched bases: 11. In nucleotides, the CDR3 is TGCAGTGCTAGAGATCTAGAGGCTAGCGGTTACTACGAGCAGTACTTC. This gives the protein CSARDLEASGYYEQYF.

This clonotype was observed a few times. The rearrangement joins TRBV16 to TRBJ2-7, with unresolved D. This CDR3 contains 15 residues. Trimming removed 0 bases at V and 3 bases at J, with 12 bases between. The germline gives CDR1 KGHSY, CDR2 FQNENV. In DNA, the CDR3 is TGTGCCAGCAGCCAATCGAAGGCTCAGCTCTACGAGCAGTACTTC. Encoded protein: CASSQSKAQLYEQYF.

This clonotype was seen a handful of times. The chain uses TRBV4-3 and TRBJ1-6, with D perhaps TRBD1 (5 bases). Trimming removed 1 base at V and 7 bases at J, with 11 bases between. The CDR3 extends over 15 amino acids. Germline V gene lookup returns CDR1 LGHNA and CDR2 YSLEER. The CDR3 spells CASSQGTGGNSPLHF. DNA for the CDR3: TGCGCCAGCAGCCAAGGAACCGGGGGGAATTCACCCCTCCACTTT.

The chain links TRBV20-1 to TRBJ2-3; 12 nucleotides agree with TRBD2. Germline V gene sequence: CDR1 DFQATT, CDR2 SNEGSKA (reference sequence). This CDR3 is 14 amino acids long. V was clipped by 6 bases and J by 5 bases; unmatched bases: 6. Written as DNA, the CDR3 is TGCAGTGCGATACCGGGACTAGCGGGAGATACGCAGTATTTT. Protein sequence: CSAIPGLAGDTQYF.

The rearrangement uses TRBV7-9 and TRBJ1-4; TRBD1 agrees at 7 bases. This CDR3 comprises 15 residues. Germline CDR1 SEHNR, CDR2 FQNEAQ (reference sequence). The V gene end was trimmed by 6 bases and the J gene end by 6 bases; junction bases not matched to a gene: 10. CDR3 in DNA: TGTGCCAGCAGAAGGGGGCCGGGGGATGATGAAAAACTGTTTTTT. This codes for CASRRGPGDDEKLFF.

This clonotype was seen repeatedly, ten times or more. The gene calls are TRBV20-1 and TRBJ2-1; 11 nucleotides line up with TRBD2. The CDR3 length is 16 residues. Germline V gene data show CDR1 as DFQATT and CDR2 as SNEGSKA (reference sequence). Trimming cost V 5 bases and J 5 bases; bases outside gene matches: 11. CDR3: CSAFELAGVLDNEQFF. DNA for the CDR3: TGCAGTGCTTTTGAACTAGCGGGAGTCCTTGACAATGAGCAGTTCTTC.

This clonotype was counted many times. The gene calls are TRBV27 and TRBJ2-1, with D perhaps matching TRBD1 (6 bases). The CDR3 totals 16 residues. Germline CDR1 reads MNHEY; CDR2 reads SMNVEV (reference sequence). The ends were cut back, 1 base at V and 1 base at J, with 11 bases in the middle. CDR3 nucleotide sequence: TGTGCCAGCAGTTTATATAGGACAGCTTCCTACAATGAGCAGTTCTTC. This gives the protein CASSLYRTASYNEQFF.

This clonotype was picked up many times. Here the CDR3 reads CATSREGEAQPQHF. The CDR3 DNA reads TGTGCCACCAGCAGAGAGGGTGAGGCCCAGCCCCAGCATTTT. The J gene is TRBJ1-5, the V gene TRBV15; D remains ambiguous. V was cut by 0 bases and J by 7 bases, with 10 bases left in between. This CDR3 is 14 amino acids long. Germline values: CDR1 LNHNV, CDR2 YYDKDF (reference sequence).

This clonotype appeared many times. The chain has TRBV29-1 and TRBJ2-2; D is unresolved. Germline V gives CDR1 SQVTM, CDR2 ANQGSEA. The CDR3 length is 15 residues. Trimming cost V 4 bases and J 4 bases, with 16 bases left between them. The CDR3 here is CSVGLRTSSTGELFF. CDR3 DNA sequence: TGCAGCGTTGGGCTCCGGACGTCTTCCACCGGGGAGCTGTTTTTT.

Here the CDR3 reads CASSSRTGGRRAGELFF. Here the CDR3 DNA reads TGTGCCAGCAGCTCACGAACGGGGGGTAGGAGGGCCGGGGAGCTGTTTTTT. V gene TRBV11-3 combines with J gene TRBJ2-2; 7 bases map to TRBD2. CDR3 length: 17 amino acids. The germline V gene has CDR1 SGHNT and CDR2 YENEEA. J was trimmed by 6 bases and V by 4 bases; bases with no gene match: 14.

This clonotype has a count of ten or more. The V and J genes are TRBV29-1 and TRBJ2-1; TRBD2 matches 7 bases. The junction had 12 bases not matched to a gene; V was cut back by 5 bases and J by 2 bases. This CDR3 has 16 residues. The germline gives CDR1 SQVTM, CDR2 ANQGSEA. CDR3: CSVRPWGGVTYNEQFF. CDR3 nucleotides: TGCAGCGTTAGGCCTTGGGGGGGAGTGACCTACAATGAGCAGTTCTTC.

This clonotype came up a few times. The CDR3 is CASSETSGSDTQYF. The CDR3 DNA follows: TGTGCCAGCAGTGAGACTAGCGGGTCGGATACGCAGTATTTT. The chain is built from TRBV12-3 or TRBV12-4 and TRBJ2-3; TRBD2 agrees at 10 bases. V shed 5 bases and J 6 bases; nucleotides not matched to a gene: 5. This CDR3 region has 14 residues.

This clonotype showed up just a few times. This chain connects TRBV5-1 to TRBJ2-2, with 13 bases that match TRBD2. The CDR3 is 16 amino acids. J gave up 6 bases and V 4 bases, and 6 bases lay outside the gene matches. Germline V gene data show CDR1 as SGHRS and CDR2 as YFSETQ. The CDR3 DNA is TGCGCCAGCAGCCTGACTAGCGGGGGGTCGTCCGGGGAGCTGTTTTTT. Translation: CASSLTSGGSSGELFF. Together with reference TRBV5-1 and TRBJ2-2, the CDR3 gives the full variable domain: KAGVTQTPRYLIKTRGQQVTLSCSPISGHRSVSWYQQTPGQGLQFLFEYFSETQRNKGNFPGRFSGRQFSNSRSEMNVSTLELGDSALYLCASSLTSGGSSGELFFGEGSRLTVL.

Only a few counts were recorded for this clonotype. The V call is TRBV29-1, the J call TRBJ2-1, with D possibly being TRBD2 (6 bases). V lost 0 bases and J 4 bases, leaving 13 bases between the germline ends. The CDR3 consists of 15 residues. The germline CDR1 and CDR2 sequences are SQVTM and ANQGSEA. Written as DNA, the CDR3 is TGCAGCGTTGAAGATCAGTGGGGGGAGTACAATGAGCAGTTCTTC. Translating gives CSVEDQWGEYNEQFF.

This clonotype showed up just a few times. The chain employs TRBV20-1 and TRBJ2-2, with TRBD1 matching over 7 bases. Germline V gene data show CDR1 as DFQATT and CDR2 as SNEGSKA (reference sequence). The ends lost 0 bases at V and 5 bases at J; junction bases unmatched: 9. CDR3 length equals 16 residues. CDR3 sequence (DNA): TGCAGTGCTAGAGATCTAGGGGGCGAGGGAACCGGGGAGCTGTTTTTT. Translated, it gives CSARDLGGEGTGELFF.

The sample holds many counts of this clonotype. The junction differs from germline at one of its ends, possibly a read error. CDR3 in amino acids: CSVEGTTRSGANVLTF. In DNA, the CDR3 is TGCAGCGTGGAAGGAACGACACGCTCTGGGGCCAACGTCCTGACTTTC. The gene calls are TRBV29-1 and TRBJ2-6; unclear D gene. Per the germline V gene, CDR1 is SQVTM and CDR2 is ANQGSEA. The CDR3 sequence is 16 residues long.

This clonotype showed up many times. V is TRBV20-1 and J is TRBJ2-5, with a tentative D call TRBD2 (6 bases). CDR1 is DFQATT and CDR2 is SNEGSKA in the germline V gene (reference sequence). V was trimmed by 0 bases and J by 5 bases, leaving 10 bases between them. The CDR3 spans 13 residues. For the CDR3, the DNA is TGCAGTGCTAGAGATTTTGGGGGGGAGACCCAGTACTTC. Translating gives CSARDFGGETQYF.

This chain uses TRBV11-2 with TRBJ2-1; 12 nucleotides line up with TRBD2. Germline V gene lookup returns CDR1 SGHAT and CDR2 FQNNGV. After removal of 2 bases from V and 8 bases from J, the junction contained 4 bases not matched to a gene. This CDR3 has 15 residues. CDR3 region: CASSLLAGGSDEQFF. In nucleotides, the CDR3 is TGTGCCAGCAGCTTACTAGCGGGAGGGTCGGATGAGCAGTTCTTC.

This clonotype was found a few times. The rearrangement joins TRBV6-4 to TRBJ2-1, with 9 bases lining up with TRBD2. The CDR3 loop spans 15 amino acids. Germline-derived CDR1 and CDR2 are MRHNA and SNTAGT. V shed 3 bases and J 5 bases; nucleotides not matched to a gene: 5. The CDR3 region has the DNA TGTGCCAGCAGTGAAGGCGGGGGGGGCAACAATGAGCAGTTCTTC. Its protein product is CASSEGGGGNNEQFF.

This clonotype has a handful of counts. The chain uses TRBV15 and TRBJ2-1; D might be TRBD1 (5 bases). The CDR3 spans 11 residues. The V gene's germline CDR1 is LNHNV and CDR2 YYDKDF (reference sequence). V gave up 4 bases and J gave up 8 bases, with 6 bases separating them. CDR3 in amino acids: CATSKGDEQFF. The CDR3 nucleotides read TGTGCCACCAGCAAAGGGGATGAGCAGTTCTTC.